These 17 T cell receptor beta chains originate from one sample sequenced in a study of identical twins. TCRdb processed the 5' RACE reads anew with MiXCR; each CDR3 protein has one entry. The table has around 230,000 distinct CDR3 sequences, 6.5% seen once. These records were also assigned to another study, of T cells expressing NK-cell markers.

Material for sequencing was CD8+ T cells sorted from blood. These receptor sequences come from a woman between 18 and 29 years old in good health.

The V and J genes are TRBV5-1 and TRBJ2-7, with D unclear. CDR3 length equals 16 residues. Per germline, CDR1 SGHRS and CDR2 YFSETQ. Trimming shortened V by 3 bases and J by 5 bases, and 21 bases separated the two germline ends. This CDR3 is CASSSTPPVYFHEQYF. Here the CDR3 DNA reads TGCGCCAGCAGCTCCACCCCGCCGGTTTACTTCCACGAGCAGTACTTC. Full variable domain (rest looked up from reference TRBV5-1 and TRBJ2-7): KAGVTQTPRYLIKTRGQQVTLSCSPISGHRSVSWYQQTPGQGLQFLFEYFSETQRNKGNFPGRFSGRQFSNSRSEMNVSTLELGDSALYLCASSSTPPVYFHEQYFGPGTRLTVT.

This clonotype was counted at least ten times. The J gene is TRBJ1-5, the V gene TRBV4-2, with D possibly matching TRBD1 (5 bases). CDR3 length: 16 amino acids. Trimming shortened V by 3 bases and J by 6 bases, and 18 bases separated the two germline ends. Germline loops: CDR1 LGHNA, CDR2 YNFKEQ. CDR3 sequence reads: CASSHDLGEGGQPQHF. The DNA for the CDR3 is TGTGCCAGCAGCCATGACCTGGGGGAAGGAGGTCAGCCCCAGCATTTT.

This sequence joins TRBV7-2 and TRBJ1-1; D may be TRBD1 (6 bases). This CDR3 comprises 15 residues. From germline, CDR1 is SGHTA and CDR2 FQGNSA. Between the trimmed V and J ends, which lost 3 bases and 2 bases, there was a span of 13 bases. The CDR3 is CASSLTGPLNTEAFF. The DNA for the CDR3 is TGTGCCAGCAGCTTGACAGGACCACTTAACACTGAAGCTTTCTTT.

Ten or more counts support this clonotype. The gene calls are TRBV20-1 and TRBJ2-7; no clear D. Trimming stripped 3 bases from V and 6 bases from J, with 6 bases between. The CDR3 runs 10 residues. Germline assignment: CDR1 DFQATT and CDR2 SNEGSKA (reference sequence). CDR3 coding DNA: TGCAGTGCTAGTGAGCTCGAGCAGTACTTC. This encodes CSASELEQYF.

V usage is TRBV7-9 and J usage is TRBJ2-7; 10 bases are a match to TRBD1. Germline lookup yields CDR1 SEHNR and CDR2 FQNEAQ (reference sequence). V gave up 3 bases and J gave up 2 bases; unmatched junction bases: 4. The CDR3 has 15 amino acids. The CDR3 DNA is TGTGCCAGCAGCTTCCGGGACAGGGGCCCCTACGAGCAGTACTTC. Translation: CASSFRDRGPYEQYF.

The rearrangement links TRBV12-3 or TRBV12-4 to TRBJ2-7, with D possibly called TRBD1 or TRBD2 (6 bases each). The CDR3 spans 16 residues. The ends were cut back, 5 bases at V and 0 bases at J, with 17 bases in the middle. The CDR3 coding sequence is TGTGCCAGCAGTCCATCGAGGGGGAGGAGCTCCTACGAGCAGTACTTC. It translates to CASSPSRGRSSYEQYF.

This clonotype has more than one count but fewer than ten. CDR3: CASSQADSFYNEQFF. Written as DNA, the CDR3 is TGTGCCAGCAGCCAGGCGGACAGCTTCTACAATGAGCAGTTCTTC. The chain links TRBV3-1 to TRBJ2-1, with D possibly being TRBD1 (6 bases). This CDR3 comprises 15 residues. CDR1 and CDR2 (germline): LGHDT, YNNKEL (reference sequence). Trimming cost V 3 bases and J 3 bases, with 12 bases left between them.

In its sample, this clonotype was seen a few times. V is TRBV5-1 and J is TRBJ2-7; no reliable D call. Germline assignment: CDR1 SGHRS and CDR2 YFSETQ. The CDR3 consists of 12 residues. The V end was cut by 2 bases, the J end by 3 bases, with 6 bases between. The CDR3 coding sequence is TGCGCCAGCAGCTTCACCGGCTACGAGCAGTACTTC. This encodes CASSFTGYEQYF. The complete variable domain, with remaining parts taken from reference TRBV5-1 and TRBJ2-7, reads KAGVTQTPRYLIKTRGQQVTLSCSPISGHRSVSWYQQTPGQGLQFLFEYFSETQRNKGNFPGRFSGRQFSNSRSEMNVSTLELGDSALYLCASSFTGYEQYFGPGTRLTVT.

This clonotype was counted between two and nine times. The chain uses TRBV4-1 and TRBJ1-2; no clear D. The CDR3 sequence is 13 residues long. Germline CDR1 is MGHRA and CDR2 is YSYEKL. Between the trimmed V and J ends, which lost 4 bases and 7 bases, there was a span of 13 bases. The DNA for the CDR3 is TGCGCCAGCAGCCTGAGCGCCCGAGGTGGCTACACCTTC. It specifies CASSLSARGGYTF.

This chain connects TRBV4-3 to TRBJ2-3; a possible D gene is TRBD2 (6 bases). Germline V CDR1 and CDR2: LGHNA, YSLEER. The length of the CDR3 is 15 residues. Trimming cost V 0 bases and J 5 bases, with 12 bases left between them. CDR3 residues: CASSQETGVVDTQYF. The CDR3 coding sequence is TGCGCCAGCAGCCAAGAAACGGGAGTGGTAGATACGCAGTATTTT.

This clonotype was observed a few times. CDR3 sequence (DNA): TGCGCCAGCAGCCCGACTTTTTCCTACGAGCAGTACTTC. Encoded protein: CASSPTFSYEQYF. The chain employs TRBV4-1 and TRBJ2-7; no reliable D call. The CDR3 is made up of 13 amino acids. The germline V gene has CDR1 MGHRA and CDR2 YSYEKL. The V end was cut by 4 bases, the J end by 1 base, with 8 bases between.

V is TRBV19 and J is TRBJ2-7; TRBD1 agrees at 9 bases. V was pared by 5 bases and J by 5 bases, with 7 bases of the junction left unmatched. Germline values: CDR1 LNHDA, CDR2 SQIVND (reference sequence). This CDR3 has 14 residues. CDR3 sequence: CASSLWTGVHEQYF. CDR3 coding DNA: TGTGCCAGTAGTCTTTGGACAGGGGTCCACGAGCAGTACTTC.

The table lists this clonotype with many counts. This chain joins TRBV11-2 and TRBJ2-7; 12 bases map to TRBD2. Germline V gene data show CDR1 as SGHAT and CDR2 as FQNNGV. The CDR3 extends over 16 amino acids. The V gene end was trimmed by 0 bases and the J gene end by 4 bases; junction bases not matched to a gene: 4. CDR3 region: CASSLDPGLAGYEQYF. The CDR3 nucleotides read TGTGCCAGCAGCTTAGATCCGGGACTAGCGGGTTACGAGCAGTACTTC.

V gene TRBV3-1 combines with J gene TRBJ2-2; 9 bases line up with TRBD2. The CDR3 covers 20 residues. J lost 0 bases, V lost 4 bases, and 15 bases had no gene match. The V gene's germline CDR1 is LGHDT and CDR2 YNNKEL (reference sequence). The CDR3 nucleotides read TGTGCCAGCAGCCGCAAGGGCGGACTAGCGAGCCTCGCGAACACCGGGGAGCTGTTTTTT. Encoded protein: CASSRKGGLASLANTGELFF.

This clonotype was picked up many times. The J gene is TRBJ2-7, the V gene TRBV4-2, with D unresolved. The CDR3 contains 14 residues. Germline V gene data show CDR1 as LGHNA and CDR2 as YNFKEQ. V shed 1 base and J shed 2 bases, with 9 bases lying between them. The CDR3 protein is CASSQGGVTYEQYF. The CDR3, as DNA: TGTGCCAGCAGCCAAGGAGGAGTAACCTACGAGCAGTACTTC.

The V and J genes are TRBV7-3 and TRBJ2-3; TRBD2 might be the D (5 bases). This CDR3 contains 18 residues. Germline lookup yields CDR1 SGHTA and CDR2 FQGTGA. V dropped 0 bases and J dropped 0 bases, with 16 bases sitting between them. CDR3 nucleotides: TGTGCCAGCAGCTTAACGGGTACTAGTCGTTATAGCACAGATACGCAGTATTTT. Protein: CASSLTGTSRYSTDTQYF.

The chain carries TRBV7-2 and TRBJ2-7; 13 bases are a match to TRBD2. Germline V gene lookup returns CDR1 SGHTA and CDR2 FQGNSA. CDR3 length equals 15 residues. V was pared by 10 bases and J by 4 bases, with 10 bases of the junction left unmatched. The chain's CDR3 is CATTYTSGGVYEQYF. DNA of the CDR3: TGTGCCACCACTTATACTAGCGGGGGGGTGTACGAGCAGTACTTC.